The clone carrying this TCR beta chain was seen more than once but under ten times. The antigen is undetermined. These data belong to a study of glioma-infiltrating T cells. The study's findings and limits: Very few CDR3 sequences were shared between tissue and blood. Above-expected tissue-blood divergence occurred in all gliomas, most in low-grade ones.

The iRepertoire nested amplicon-rescue multiplex PCR amplified TCR alpha and beta CDR3s from RNA. Tissue mRNA or PBMC total RNA, roughly 85-450 ng, went into one-step reverse transcription and amplification. MiXCR, run by TCRdb on the multiplex PCR reads, gives a single entry per CDR3 protein. Here the sample spans over 120,000 distinct CDR3 sequences, more than 35% being singletons. V gave up 0 bases and J gave up 10 bases, with 15 bases separating them. CDR3 length: 13 amino acids. The germline V gene has CDR1 DFQATT and CDR2 SNEGSKA (reference sequence). What was sequenced was glioma tissue, nonneoplastic brain tissue, or PBMCs (not recorded which). This TCR was sampled from a human donor with low-grade glioma or glioblastoma, undergoing nonglioma brain surgery, or in good health (not recorded which). The genes are TRBV20-1 and TRBJ1-1, with D unresolved. The CDR3 bases are TGCAGTGCTAGAGAAAGGACCCCTGGTGGAGCTTTCTTT. Residues: CSARERTPGGAFF.